Detailed here is one T cell receptor beta chain. V trimming: 4 bases; J trimming: 0 bases; junction bases outside the gene matches: 3. CDR3 length: 15 residues. Germline V gene lookup returns CDR1 SGHRS and CDR2 YFSETQ. Only in-frame clones appear in the TCRdb table, and some are missing; sequencing was by immunoSEQ multiplex PCR. The data contain some 1,600 clones, about 96% of them seen just once; the ten biggest clones take up 2% to 3%. This sample is part of a study of circulating and synovial CD4+ cells in juvenile arthritis. Samples derive from patients with active juvenile idiopathic arthritis.

This clonotype originated in a human donor with juvenile idiopathic arthritis. The sequenced sample consisted of CD4+ T cells from synovial fluid. The chain joins TRBV5-1 to TRBJ2-1; TRBD2 agrees at 8 bases. In nucleotides, the CDR3 is TGCGCCAGCAGCACAGGGACTAGCTCCTACAATGAGCAGTTCTTC. It encodes CASSTGTSSYNEQFF.